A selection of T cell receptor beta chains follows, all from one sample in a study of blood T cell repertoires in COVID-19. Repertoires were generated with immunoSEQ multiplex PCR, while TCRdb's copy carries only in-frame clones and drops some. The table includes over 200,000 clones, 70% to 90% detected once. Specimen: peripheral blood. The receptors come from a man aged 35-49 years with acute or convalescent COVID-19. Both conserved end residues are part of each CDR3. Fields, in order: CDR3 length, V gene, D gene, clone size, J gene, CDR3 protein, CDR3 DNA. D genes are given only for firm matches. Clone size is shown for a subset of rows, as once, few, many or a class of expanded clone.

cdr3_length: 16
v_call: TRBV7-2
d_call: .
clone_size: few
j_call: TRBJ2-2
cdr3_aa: CASSDRPGLYTGELFF
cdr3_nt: TGTGCCAGCAGCGACCGTCCAGGATTGTACACCGGGGAGCTGTTTTTT

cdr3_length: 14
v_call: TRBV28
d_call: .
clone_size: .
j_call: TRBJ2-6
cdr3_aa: CASSPDPRTNVLTF
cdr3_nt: TGTGCCAGCAGTCCGGATCCCAGGACCAACGTCCTGACTTTC

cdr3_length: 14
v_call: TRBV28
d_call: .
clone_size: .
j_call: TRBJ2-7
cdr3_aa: CASSRLAENYEQYF
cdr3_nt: TGTGCCAGCAGTCGTTTAGCGGAAAACTACGAGCAGTACTTC

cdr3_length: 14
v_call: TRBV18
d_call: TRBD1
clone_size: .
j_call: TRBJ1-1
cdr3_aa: CASSPQGENTEAFF
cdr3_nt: TGTGCCAGCTCACCTCAGGGGGAAAACACTGAAGCTTTCTTT

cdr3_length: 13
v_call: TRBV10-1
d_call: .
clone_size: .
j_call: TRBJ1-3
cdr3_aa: CASEQSSGNTIYF
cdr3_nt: TGCGCCAGCGAACAGAGCTCTGGAAACACCATATATTTT

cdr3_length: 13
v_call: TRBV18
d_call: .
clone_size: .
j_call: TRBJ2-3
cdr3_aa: CASSPRTEGTQYF
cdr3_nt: TGTGCCAGCTCACCGCGGACAGAGGGTACGCAGTATTTT

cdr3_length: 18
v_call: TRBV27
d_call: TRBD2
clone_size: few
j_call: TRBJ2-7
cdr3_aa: CASRPTRLAGGPAYEQYF
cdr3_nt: TGTGCCAGCAGACCCACCAGGCTAGCGGGAGGGCCCGCCTACGAGCAGTACTTC

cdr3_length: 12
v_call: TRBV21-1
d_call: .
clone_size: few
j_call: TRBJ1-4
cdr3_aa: CAAGRGLEKLFF
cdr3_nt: TGTGCCGCCGGCAGGGGGCTTGAAAAACTGTTTTTT

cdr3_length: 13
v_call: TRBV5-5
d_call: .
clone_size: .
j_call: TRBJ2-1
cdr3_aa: CASEGALYNEQFF
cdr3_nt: TGTGCCAGCGAAGGGGCCCTCTACAATGAGCAGTTCTTC

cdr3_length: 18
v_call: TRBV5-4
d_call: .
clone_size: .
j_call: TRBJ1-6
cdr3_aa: CASSDFGTFSSYNSPLHF
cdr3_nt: TGTGCCAGCAGCGATTTTGGGACTTTCAGCTCCTATAATTCACCCCTCCACTTT

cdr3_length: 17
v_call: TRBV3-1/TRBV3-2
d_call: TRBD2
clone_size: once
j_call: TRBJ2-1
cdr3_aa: CASSQEGGTATYNEQFF
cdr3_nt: TGTGCCAGCAGCCAAGAGGGGGGGACGGCTACCTACAATGAGCAGTTCTTC

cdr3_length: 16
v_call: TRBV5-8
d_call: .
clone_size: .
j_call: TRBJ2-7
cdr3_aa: CASIRPGETRGYEQYF
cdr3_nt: TGTGCCAGCATCAGACCCGGGGAAACTAGAGGGTACGAGCAGTACTTC

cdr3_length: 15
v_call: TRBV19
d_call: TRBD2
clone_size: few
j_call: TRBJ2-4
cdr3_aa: CASNPGGGSKNIQYF
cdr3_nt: TGTGCCAGTAACCCCGGGGGGGGATCCAAAAACATTCAGTACTTC

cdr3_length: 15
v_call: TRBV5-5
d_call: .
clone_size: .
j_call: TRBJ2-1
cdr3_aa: CASSLLGGTYNEQFF
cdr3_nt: TGTGCCAGCAGCTTGCTTGGGGGCACCTACAATGAGCAGTTCTTC

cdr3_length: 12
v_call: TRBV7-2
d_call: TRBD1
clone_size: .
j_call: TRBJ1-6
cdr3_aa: CASSTDRRTLHF
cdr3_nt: TGTGCCAGCAGTACGGACAGGCGAACCCTCCACTTT

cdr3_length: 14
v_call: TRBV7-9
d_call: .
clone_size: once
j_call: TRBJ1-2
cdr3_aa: CASSSRSGVYGYTF
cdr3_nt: TGTGCCAGCAGCAGTAGATCGGGGGTCTATGGCTACACCTTC